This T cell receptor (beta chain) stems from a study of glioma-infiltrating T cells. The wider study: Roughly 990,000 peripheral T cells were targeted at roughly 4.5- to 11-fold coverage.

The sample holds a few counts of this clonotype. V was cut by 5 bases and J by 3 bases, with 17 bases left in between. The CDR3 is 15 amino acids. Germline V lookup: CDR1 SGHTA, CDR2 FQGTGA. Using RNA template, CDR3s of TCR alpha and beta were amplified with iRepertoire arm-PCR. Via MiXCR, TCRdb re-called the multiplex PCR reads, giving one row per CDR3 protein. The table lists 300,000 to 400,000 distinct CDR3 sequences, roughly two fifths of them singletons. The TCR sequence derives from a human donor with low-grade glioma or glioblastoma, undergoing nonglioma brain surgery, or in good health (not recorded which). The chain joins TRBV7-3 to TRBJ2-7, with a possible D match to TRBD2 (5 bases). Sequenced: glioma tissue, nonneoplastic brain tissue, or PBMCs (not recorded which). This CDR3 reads CASSPVRVPYYEQYF. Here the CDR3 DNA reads TGTGCCAGCAGCCCAGTGAGGGTCCCCTACTACGAGCAGTACTTC.